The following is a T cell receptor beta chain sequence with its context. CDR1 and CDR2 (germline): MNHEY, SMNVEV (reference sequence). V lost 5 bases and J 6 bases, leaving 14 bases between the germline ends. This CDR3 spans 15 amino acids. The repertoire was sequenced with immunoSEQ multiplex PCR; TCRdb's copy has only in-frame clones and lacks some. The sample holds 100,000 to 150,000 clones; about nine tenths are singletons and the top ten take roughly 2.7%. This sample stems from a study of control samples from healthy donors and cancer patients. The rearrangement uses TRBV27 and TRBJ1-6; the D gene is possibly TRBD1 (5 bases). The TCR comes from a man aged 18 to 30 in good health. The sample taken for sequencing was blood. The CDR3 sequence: CASSINRQTNSPLHF. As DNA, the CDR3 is TGTGCCAGCAGTATAAACCGACAGACTAATTCACCCCTCCACTTT.